This T cell receptor (beta chain) was identified in a study of technical replicates of blood from a handful of donors. Generated by immunoSEQ multiplex PCR, the TCRdb table keeps only in-frame clones and is missing some. The sample lists about 80,000 clones, almost 99% occurring once. Trimming stripped 0 bases from V and 5 bases from J, with 12 bases between. This CDR3 contains 14 residues. The germline V gene encodes CDR1 SGHNT and CDR2 YYREEE (reference sequence). Sequencing used T cells isolated from PBMCs. The V gene is TRBV5-4, the J gene TRBJ2-7; D perhaps matches TRBD1 (5 bases). This receptor was obtained from a human donor in good health. The CDR3 here is CASSLGGRAHEQYF. The CDR3 DNA follows: TGTGCCAGCAGCTTGGGGGGCAGGGCCCACGAGCAGTACTTC.